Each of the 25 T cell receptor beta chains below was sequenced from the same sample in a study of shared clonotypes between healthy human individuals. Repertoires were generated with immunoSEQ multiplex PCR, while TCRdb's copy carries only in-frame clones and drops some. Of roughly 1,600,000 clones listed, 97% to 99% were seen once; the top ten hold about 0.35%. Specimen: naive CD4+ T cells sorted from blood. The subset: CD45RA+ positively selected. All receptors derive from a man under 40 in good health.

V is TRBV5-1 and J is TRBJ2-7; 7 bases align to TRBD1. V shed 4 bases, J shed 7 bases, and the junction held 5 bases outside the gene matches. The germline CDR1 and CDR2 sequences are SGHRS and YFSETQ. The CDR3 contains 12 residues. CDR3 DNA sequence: TGCGCCAGCAGCCAGGGACAGAATGAGCAGTACTTC. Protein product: CASSQGQNEQYF.

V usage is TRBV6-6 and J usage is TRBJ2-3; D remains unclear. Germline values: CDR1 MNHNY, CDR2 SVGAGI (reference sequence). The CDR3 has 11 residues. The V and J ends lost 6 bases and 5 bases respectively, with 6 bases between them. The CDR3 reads CASSERDTQYF. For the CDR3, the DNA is TGTGCCAGCAGCGAAAGAGATACGCAGTATTTT.

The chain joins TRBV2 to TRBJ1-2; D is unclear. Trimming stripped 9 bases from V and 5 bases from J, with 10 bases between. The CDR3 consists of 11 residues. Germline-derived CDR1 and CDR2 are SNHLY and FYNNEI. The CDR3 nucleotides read TGTGCCAGACGGGATCAGTATGGCTACACCTTC. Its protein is CARRDQYGYTF.

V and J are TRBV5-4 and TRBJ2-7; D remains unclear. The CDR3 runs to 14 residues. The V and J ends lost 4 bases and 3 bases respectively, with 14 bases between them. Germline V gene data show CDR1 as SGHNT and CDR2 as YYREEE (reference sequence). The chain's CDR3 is CASSLGEVSYEQYF. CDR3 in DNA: TGTGCCAGCAGCCTCGGAGAGGTTAGCTACGAGCAGTACTTC.

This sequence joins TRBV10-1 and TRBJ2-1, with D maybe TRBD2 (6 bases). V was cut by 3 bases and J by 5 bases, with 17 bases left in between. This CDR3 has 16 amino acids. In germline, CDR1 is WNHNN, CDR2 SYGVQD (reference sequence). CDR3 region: CASSDLLGGDDNEQFF. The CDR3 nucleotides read TGCGCCAGCAGTGACCTCCTTGGAGGGGATGACAATGAGCAGTTCTTC.

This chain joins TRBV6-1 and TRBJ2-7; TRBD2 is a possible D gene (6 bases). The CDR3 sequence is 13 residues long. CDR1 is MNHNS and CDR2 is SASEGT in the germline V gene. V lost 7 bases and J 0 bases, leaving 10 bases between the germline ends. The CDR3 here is CASKGRSSYEQYF. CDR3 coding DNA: TGTGCCAGCAAAGGGAGGAGCTCCTACGAGCAGTACTTC.

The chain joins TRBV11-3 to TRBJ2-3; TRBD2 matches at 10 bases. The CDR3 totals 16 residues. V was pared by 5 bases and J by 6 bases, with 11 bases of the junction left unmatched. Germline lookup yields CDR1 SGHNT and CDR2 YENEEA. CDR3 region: CASSRRLAGVYDTQYF. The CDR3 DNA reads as TGTGCCAGCAGCAGACGTCTAGCGGGAGTTTACGATACGCAGTATTTT.

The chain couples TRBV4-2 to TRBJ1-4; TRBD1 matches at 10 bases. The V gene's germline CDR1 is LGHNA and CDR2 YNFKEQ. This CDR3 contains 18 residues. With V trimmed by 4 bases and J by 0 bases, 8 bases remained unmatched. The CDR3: CASSPGQGIRTTNEKLFF. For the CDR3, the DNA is TGTGCCAGCAGCCCGGGACAGGGGATTAGAACAACTAATGAAAAACTGTTTTTT.

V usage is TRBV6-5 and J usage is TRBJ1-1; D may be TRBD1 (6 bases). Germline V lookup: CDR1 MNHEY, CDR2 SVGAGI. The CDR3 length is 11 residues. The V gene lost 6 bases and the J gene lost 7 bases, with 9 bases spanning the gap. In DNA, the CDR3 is TGTGCCAGCAGGACAGGCCTTGAAGCTTTCTTT. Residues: CASRTGLEAFF.

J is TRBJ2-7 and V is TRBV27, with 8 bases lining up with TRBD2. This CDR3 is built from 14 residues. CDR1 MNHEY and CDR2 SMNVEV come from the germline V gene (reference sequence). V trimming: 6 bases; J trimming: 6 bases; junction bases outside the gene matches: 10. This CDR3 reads CASSPGRATSEQYF. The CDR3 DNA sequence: TGTGCCAGCAGCCCCGGGAGGGCCACGAGCGAGCAGTACTTC.

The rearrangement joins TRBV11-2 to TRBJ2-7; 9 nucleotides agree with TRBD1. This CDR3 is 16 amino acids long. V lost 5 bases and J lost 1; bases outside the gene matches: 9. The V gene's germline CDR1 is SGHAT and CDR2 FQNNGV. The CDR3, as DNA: TGTGCCAGCAGCAGGGTCCCGGGACAGGGTTCCTACGAGCAGTACTTC. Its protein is CASSRVPGQGSYEQYF.

The CDR3 spells CASSLGTAYYEQYF. DNA for the CDR3: TGTGCCAGCAGTTTAGGGACAGCGTACTACGAGCAGTACTTC. This chain uses TRBV6-5 with TRBJ2-7; 7 nucleotides line up with TRBD1. Germline CDR1 and CDR2: MNHEY and SVGAGI. There are 14 residues in the CDR3. V shed 4 bases and J 3 bases; nucleotides not matched to a gene: 6.

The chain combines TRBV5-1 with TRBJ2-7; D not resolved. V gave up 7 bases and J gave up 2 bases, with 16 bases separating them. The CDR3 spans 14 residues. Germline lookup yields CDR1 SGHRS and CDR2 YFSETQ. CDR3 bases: TGCGCCAGCCGCAACCCGCGGAGTACCTACGAGCAGTACTTC. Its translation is CASRNPRSTYEQYF.

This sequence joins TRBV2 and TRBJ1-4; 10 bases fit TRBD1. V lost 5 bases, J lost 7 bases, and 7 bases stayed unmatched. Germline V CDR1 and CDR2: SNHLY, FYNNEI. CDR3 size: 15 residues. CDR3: CASSFGGTGVEKLFF. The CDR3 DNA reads TGTGCCAGCAGTTTTGGAGGGACAGGGGTTGAAAAACTGTTTTTT. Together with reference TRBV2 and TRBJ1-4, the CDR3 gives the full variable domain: EPEVTQTPSHQVTQMGQEVILRCVPISNHLYFYWYRQILGQKVEFLVSFYNNEISEKSEIFDDQFSVERPDGSNFTLKIRSTKLEDSAMYFCASSFGGTGVEKLFFGSGTQLSVL.

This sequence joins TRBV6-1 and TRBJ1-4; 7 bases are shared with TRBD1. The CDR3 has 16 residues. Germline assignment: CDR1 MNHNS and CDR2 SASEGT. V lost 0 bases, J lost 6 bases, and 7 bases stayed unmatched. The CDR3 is CASSEAVGGTDEKLFF. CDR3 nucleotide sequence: TGTGCCAGCAGTGAAGCGGTTGGGGGGACAGATGAAAAACTGTTTTTT.

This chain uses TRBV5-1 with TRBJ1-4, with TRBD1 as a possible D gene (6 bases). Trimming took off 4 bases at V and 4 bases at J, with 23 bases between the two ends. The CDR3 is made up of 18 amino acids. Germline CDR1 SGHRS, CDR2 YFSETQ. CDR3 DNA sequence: TGCGCCAGCAGCCCAGCTACAGGGACGGAACTCCTTAATGAAAAACTGTTTTTT. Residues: CASSPATGTELLNEKLFF.

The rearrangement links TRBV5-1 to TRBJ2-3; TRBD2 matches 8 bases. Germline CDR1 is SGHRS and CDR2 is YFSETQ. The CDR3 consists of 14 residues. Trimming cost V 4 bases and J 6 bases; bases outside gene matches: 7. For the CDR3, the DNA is TGCGCCAGCAGCCCGGGCGGACTAGCCGATACGCAGTATTTT. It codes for CASSPGGLADTQYF.

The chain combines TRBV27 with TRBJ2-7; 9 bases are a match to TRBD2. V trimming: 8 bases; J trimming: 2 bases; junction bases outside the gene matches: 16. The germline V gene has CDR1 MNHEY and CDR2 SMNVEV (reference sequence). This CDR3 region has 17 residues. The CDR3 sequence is CASALDGLAGVPYEQYF. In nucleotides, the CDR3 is TGTGCCAGCGCCTTGGATGGTTTAGCGGGAGTACCCTACGAGCAGTACTTC.

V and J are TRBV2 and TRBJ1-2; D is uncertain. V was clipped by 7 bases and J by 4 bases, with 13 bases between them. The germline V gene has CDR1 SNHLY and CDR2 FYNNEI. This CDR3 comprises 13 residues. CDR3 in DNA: TGTGCCAGCACTATCGAGGGATTCTATGGCTACACCTTC. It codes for CASTIEGFYGYTF.

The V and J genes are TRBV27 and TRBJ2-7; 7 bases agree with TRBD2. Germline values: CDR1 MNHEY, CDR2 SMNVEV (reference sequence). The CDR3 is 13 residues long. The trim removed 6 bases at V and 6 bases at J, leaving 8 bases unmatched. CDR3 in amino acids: CASSMPGGSEQYF. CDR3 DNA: TGTGCCAGCAGCATGCCGGGAGGAAGCGAGCAGTACTTC.

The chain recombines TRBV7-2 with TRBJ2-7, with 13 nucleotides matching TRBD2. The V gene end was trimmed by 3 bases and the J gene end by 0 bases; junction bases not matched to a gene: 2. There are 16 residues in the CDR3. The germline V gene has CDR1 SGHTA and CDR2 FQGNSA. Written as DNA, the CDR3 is TGTGCCAGCAGCTTTAGGACTAGCGGGAGCTCCTACGAGCAGTACTTC. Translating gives CASSFRTSGSSYEQYF.

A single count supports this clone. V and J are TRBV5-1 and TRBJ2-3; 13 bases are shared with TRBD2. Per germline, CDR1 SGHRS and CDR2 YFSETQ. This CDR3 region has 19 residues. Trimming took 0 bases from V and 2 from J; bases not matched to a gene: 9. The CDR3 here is CASSLASGLAGYDTDTQYF. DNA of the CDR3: TGCGCCAGCAGCTTGGCCTCGGGACTAGCGGGATACGACACAGATACGCAGTATTTT.

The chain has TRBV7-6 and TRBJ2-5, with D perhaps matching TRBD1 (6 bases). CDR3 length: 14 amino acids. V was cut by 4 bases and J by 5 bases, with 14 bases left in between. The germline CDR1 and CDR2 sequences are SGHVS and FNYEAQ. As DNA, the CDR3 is TGTGCCAGCAGCTACCCCGGGACATGGGAGACCCAGTACTTC. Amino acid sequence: CASSYPGTWETQYF.

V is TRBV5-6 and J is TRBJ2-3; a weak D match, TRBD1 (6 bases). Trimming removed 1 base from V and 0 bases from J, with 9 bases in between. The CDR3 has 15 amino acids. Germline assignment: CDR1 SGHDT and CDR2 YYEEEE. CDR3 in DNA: TGTGCCAGCAGCTTGCCAGGGGTTAGCACAGATACGCAGTATTTT. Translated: CASSLPGVSTDTQYF.

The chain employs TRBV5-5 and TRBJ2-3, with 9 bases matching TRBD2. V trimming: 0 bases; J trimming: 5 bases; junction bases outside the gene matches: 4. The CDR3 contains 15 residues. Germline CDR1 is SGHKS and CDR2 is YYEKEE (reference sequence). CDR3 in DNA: TGTGCCAGCAGCTTGGGTAGCGGGAGAGGAGATACGCAGTATTTT. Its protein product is CASSLGSGRGDTQYF.